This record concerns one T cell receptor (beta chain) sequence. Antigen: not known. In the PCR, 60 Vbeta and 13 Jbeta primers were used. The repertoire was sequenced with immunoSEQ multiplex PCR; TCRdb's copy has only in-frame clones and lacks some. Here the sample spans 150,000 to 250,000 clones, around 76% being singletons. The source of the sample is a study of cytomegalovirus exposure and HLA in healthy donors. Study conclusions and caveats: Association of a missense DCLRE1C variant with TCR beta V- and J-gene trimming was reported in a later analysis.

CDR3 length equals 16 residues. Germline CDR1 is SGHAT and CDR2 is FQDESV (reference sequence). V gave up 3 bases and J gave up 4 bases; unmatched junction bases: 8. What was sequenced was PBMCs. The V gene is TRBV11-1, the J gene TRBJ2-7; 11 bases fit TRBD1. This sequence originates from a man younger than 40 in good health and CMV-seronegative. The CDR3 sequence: CASSFPGQGALYEQYF. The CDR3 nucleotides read TGTGCCAGCAGCTTCCCAGGACAGGGGGCTTTGTACGAGCAGTACTTC.